This is a list of T cell receptor beta chains from one sample in a study of CXCR3-negative and CXCR3-positive naive CD8 T cells. TCRdb re-analyzed the 5' RACE reads; it lists each CDR3 protein once, without DNA. This sample's clone table lists 95,000 to 100,000 distinct CDR3 sequences. Sequenced material: naive CXCR3+ CD8+ T cells from blood. The receptors were sampled from a human donor in good health. Some clones in this sample may be carry-over from other donors' samples. The CDR3 runs from the conserved cysteine through the conserved F or W. The order of the fields is CDR3 protein, V gene, J gene.

CASRLAEAGANVLTF	TRBV5-1	TRBJ2-6
CSARDVHGQITNTGELFF	TRBV20-1	TRBJ2-2
CASSVDRGHGDTQYF	TRBV5-1	TRBJ2-3
CASSSPWDSTNYGYTF	TRBV7-2	TRBJ1-2
CASSHPPPGQSTDTQYF	TRBV23-1	TRBJ2-3
CASSLAGGNTEAFF	TRBV7-2	TRBJ1-1
CASTPRGGNTEAFF	TRBV27	TRBJ1-1
CASSLVARDQPQHF	TRBV7-9	TRBJ1-5
CASSLASFGQADYGYTF	TRBV12-3/TRBV12-4	TRBJ1-2
CASSLNRGMNTEAFF	TRBV7-9	TRBJ1-1
CASSRISGGVPYEQYF	TRBV7-2	TRBJ2-7
CASRPNEWHGYEQYF	TRBV7-6	TRBJ2-7
CASTPRGNEQFF	TRBV7-2	TRBJ2-1
CASSPLRPGSDTQYF	TRBV6-4	TRBJ2-3
CASTPFGGDDWAGELFF	TRBV19	TRBJ2-2
CASSLARENEQFF	TRBV7-9	TRBJ2-1
CSVEIKLGEQYF	TRBV29-1	TRBJ2-7
CASSQDFPQGTRANYGYTF	TRBV4-1	TRBJ1-2
CASSPPGTGVAGELFF	TRBV7-3	TRBJ2-2
CASSLPPGGGFSGNTIYF	TRBV28	TRBJ1-3
CASSPPRGGGEQYF	TRBV7-2	TRBJ2-7
CASSALARGEQFF	TRBV14	TRBJ2-1
CASSPRSGYATDTQYF	TRBV7-3	TRBJ2-3
CASSTPPGFGANVLTF	TRBV6-5	TRBJ2-6
CSARDAVLLAEAFF	TRBV20-1	TRBJ1-1
CASSYSRELTGGGGELFF	TRBV6-5	TRBJ2-2
CASSLEASGDWYEQYF	TRBV7-6	TRBJ2-7
CASSQSRTQDTFKEQYF	TRBV23-1	TRBJ2-7
CASSTVVGILDEQYF	TRBV5-1	TRBJ2-7
CASTPGRYNEQFF	TRBV5-6	TRBJ2-1
CASSLYDNEQFF	TRBV7-6	TRBJ2-1
CASSPLAGGTSEQFF	TRBV7-3	TRBJ2-1
CSARDNKLAGWSPLHF	TRBV20-1	TRBJ1-6
CASEGTGLLVGYTF	TRBV6-2/TRBV6-3	TRBJ1-2
CASSQARPQETQYF	TRBV7-9	TRBJ2-5
CASRGASGLVEQFF	TRBV4-1	TRBJ2-1
CASSFNSGRGYTF	TRBV28	TRBJ1-2
CASSLEMRGGENTGELFF	TRBV6-5	TRBJ2-2
CASGAWDEQFF	TRBV9	TRBJ2-1
CAWSGLGGPDGYTF	TRBV30	TRBJ1-2
CASSASPGTGGNEQFF	TRBV12-3/TRBV12-4	TRBJ2-1
CASSRGTVLAKNIQYF	TRBV5-6	TRBJ2-4
CASSQRQVSYEQYF	TRBV14	TRBJ2-7
CASSLDRGTVGNQPQHF	TRBV7-6	TRBJ1-5
CSVEGERGGDQETQYF	TRBV29-1	TRBJ2-5
CSANTRNEKLFF	TRBV20-1	TRBJ1-4